A selection of T cell receptor beta chains follows, all from one sample in a study of CD8 T cells in ankylosing spondylitis. TCRdb used MiXCR to reprocess the 5' RACE reads, holding one entry per CDR3 protein. Counted here are about 270,000 distinct CDR3 sequences, more than 25% occurring once; the ten biggest clones make up roughly 4.2%. The sample comprised blood, either unsorted or a sorted T cell fraction (not recorded which). Every receptor here comes from a male donor with ankylosing spondylitis or in good health (not recorded which). The CDR3 runs from the conserved cysteine through the conserved F or W. A D gene is named only where the DNA matches it firmly. The size entry is marked missing in some rows and otherwise reads once, few, many or a size class.

cdr3_aa cdr3_nt clone_size cdr3_length j_call d_call v_call
CASSFGHRLSIEQYF TGTGCCAGCAGTTTCGGACACCGGTTGAGTATTGAGCAGTACTTC NA 15 TRBJ2-7 NA TRBV12-3/TRBV12-4
CSVETGPSTLFF TGCAGCGTTGAGACAGGACCCTCAACTCTGTTTTTT few 12 TRBJ2-2 NA TRBV29-1
CASSPRPNTGELFF TGTGCCAGCAGCCCCAGGCCGAACACCGGGGAGCTGTTTTTT NA 14 TRBJ2-2 NA TRBV6-1
CASSLASGGANEQFF TGTGCCAGCAGTTTAGCTAGCGGGGGGGCGAATGAGCAGTTCTTC few 15 TRBJ2-1 TRBD2 TRBV12-3/TRBV12-4
CSVARGVGDTQYF TGCAGCGTGGCCCGAGGGGTGGGAGATACGCAGTATTTT NA 13 TRBJ2-3 NA TRBV29-1
CASSDGENTEAFF TGTGCCAGCAGTGATGGCGAGAACACTGAAGCTTTCTTT NA 13 TRBJ1-1 NA TRBV6-4
CASSSTGDPYNEQFF TGTGCCAGCAGCTCCACAGGGGACCCCTACAATGAGCAGTTCTTC NA 15 TRBJ2-1 TRBD1 TRBV9
CASSRSEGVLGYTF TGCGCCAGCAGCCGAAGCGAGGGGGTTCTTGGCTACACCTTC NA 14 TRBJ1-2 NA TRBV4-1
CASSFRLRQGSPYNEQFF TGTGCCAGCAGCTTCCGACTAAGACAGGGCAGCCCCTACAATGAGCAGTTCTTC NA 18 TRBJ2-1 TRBD1 TRBV11-1
CASRGTANNEQFF TGTGCCAGCAGGGGGACGGCAAACAATGAGCAGTTCTTC NA 13 TRBJ2-1 NA TRBV5-5
CASSMGQGGDTQYF TGCGCCAGCAGCATGGGACAGGGGGGAGATACGCAGTATTTT NA 14 TRBJ2-3 TRBD1 TRBV5-1
CAIRGTDTDTQYF TGTGCCATCAGAGGGACCGACACAGATACGCAGTATTTT few 13 TRBJ2-3 NA TRBV10-3
CASRGDVNEQFF TGTGCCAGTCGGGGGGACGTCAATGAGCAGTTCTTC few 12 TRBJ2-1 TRBD2 TRBV11-2
CASSPLGDNLAKNIQYF TGTGCCAGCTCACCCTTGGGGGATAACCTAGCCAAAAACATTCAGTACTTC few 17 TRBJ2-4 NA TRBV18
CASSLAGGGNTDTQYF TGTGCCAGCAGTTTAGCGGGCGGGGGGAACACAGATACGCAGTATTTT NA 16 TRBJ2-3 TRBD2 TRBV12-3/TRBV12-4
CASSLGGRRYEQYF TGTGCCAGCAGCTTGGGTGGACGGAGATACGAGCAGTACTTC few 14 TRBJ2-7 NA TRBV5-6
CSARAFVGSTF TGCAGTGCTCGGGCCTTTGTGGGGTCCACCTTC few 11 TRBJ1-2 NA TRBV20-1
CSARDRLSTDTQYF TGCAGTGCTAGAGATCGCTTGAGCACAGATACGCAGTATTTT few 14 TRBJ2-3 NA TRBV20-1